This T cell receptor (beta chain) was profiled in a study of shared clonotypes between healthy human individuals. Sequencing was performed with immunoSEQ multiplex PCR; in TCRdb, only in-frame clones are kept and a portion is missing. The table records roughly 810,000 clones, about 96% of them present only once. In the naive CD8 group, cells lacked CD45RO and were positively selected for CCR7, so terminally differentiated effector memory CD45RA+ cells were left out. Concerning this clone itself: No antigen is known for it.

There are 15 residues in the CDR3. From germline, CDR1 is SGHNT and CDR2 YYREEE (reference sequence). V lost 1 base and J lost 1, with 8 bases in between. Study-level results: Rarefaction gave evidence that sorted-subset sequencing remained incomplete despite large depth. Sample collection involved blood only; tissue repertoires are likely different.

This sequence was found in a man aged 25 to 45 in good health. The material sequenced was naive CD8+ T cells sorted from blood. The chain is built from TRBV5-4 and TRBJ2-2; the D is unclear. Here the CDR3 DNA reads TGTGCCAGCAGCTTGCGTCAGGTGAACACCGGGGAGCTGTTTTTT. It is translated as CASSLRQVNTGELFF.